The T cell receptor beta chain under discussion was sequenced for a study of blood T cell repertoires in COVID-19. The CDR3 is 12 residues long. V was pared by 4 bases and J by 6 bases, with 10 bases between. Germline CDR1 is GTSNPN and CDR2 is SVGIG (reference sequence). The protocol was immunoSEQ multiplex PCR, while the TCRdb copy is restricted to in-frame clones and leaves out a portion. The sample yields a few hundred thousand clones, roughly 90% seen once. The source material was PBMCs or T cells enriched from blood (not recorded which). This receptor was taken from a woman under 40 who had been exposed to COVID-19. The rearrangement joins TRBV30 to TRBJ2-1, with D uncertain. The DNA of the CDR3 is TGTGCCTGGATCTCCGGTGCCAATGAGCAGTTCTTC. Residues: CAWISGANEQFF.